This entry lists 2 T cell receptor beta chains sequenced from one sample in a study of T cells after posttransplantation cyclophosphamide (dated by TCRdb to about 2016). Library generation was performed with the immunoSEQ multiplex PCR assay. TCRdb took this table from immuneACCESS and kept in-frame rearrangements with V and J called. Such tables lack part of the clones; where checked against another copy, unresolved V genes explain under half of the gap, and the rest is unexplained. The sample data list some 47,000 clones, and approximately 86% of these were observed just once. Approximately 2.8% of the sample rests with the top ten. The sequenced sample consisted of PBMCs. The receptors were gathered from a man in his thirties or forties with a blood cancer, CMV-positive, and with a related stem cell donor.

The chain has TRBV6-5 and TRBJ2-1, with TRBD2 matching 9 bases. This CDR3 is 14 amino acids long. V dropped 6 bases and J dropped 5; count of bases not matched to a gene: 5. The germline V gene encodes CDR1 MNHEY and CDR2 SVGAGI. For the CDR3, the DNA is TGTGCCAGCAGCCTAGCGGGGTGGGACAATGAGCAGTTCTTC. Amino acid sequence: CASSLAGWDNEQFF.

V and J are TRBV29-1 and TRBJ2-5; D is perhaps TRBD1 (5 bases). Deletions cut 3 bases from V and 3 bases from J, with 8 bases between. Germline CDR1 is SQVTM and CDR2 is ANQGSEA. This CDR3 contains 12 residues. The CDR3 sequence: CSVEGHKETQYF. The CDR3 bases are TGCAGCGTTGAGGGGCACAAAGAGACCCAGTACTTC.